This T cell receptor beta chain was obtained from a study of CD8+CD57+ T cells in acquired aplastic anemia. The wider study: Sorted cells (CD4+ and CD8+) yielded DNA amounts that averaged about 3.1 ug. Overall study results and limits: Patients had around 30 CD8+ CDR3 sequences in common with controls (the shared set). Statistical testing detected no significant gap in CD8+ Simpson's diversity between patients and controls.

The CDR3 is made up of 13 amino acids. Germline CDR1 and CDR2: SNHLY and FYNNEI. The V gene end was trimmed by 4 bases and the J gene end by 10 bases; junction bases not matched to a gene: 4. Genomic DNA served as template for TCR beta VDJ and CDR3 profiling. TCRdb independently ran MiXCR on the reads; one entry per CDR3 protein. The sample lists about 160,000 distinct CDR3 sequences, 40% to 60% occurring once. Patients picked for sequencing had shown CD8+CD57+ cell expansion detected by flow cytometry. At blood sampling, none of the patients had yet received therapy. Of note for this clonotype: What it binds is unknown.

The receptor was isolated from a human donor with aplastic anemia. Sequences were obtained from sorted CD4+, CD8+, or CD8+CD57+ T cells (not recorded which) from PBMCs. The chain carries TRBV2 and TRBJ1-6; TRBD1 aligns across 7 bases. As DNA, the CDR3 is TGTGCCAGCAGTGGACAGGGTCGGTCACCCCTCCACTTT. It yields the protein CASSGQGRSPLHF.